One sample yielded the 15 T cell receptor beta chains listed below, sequenced in a study of blood T cell repertoires in COVID-19. Assay: immunoSEQ multiplex PCR; the TCRdb copy retains only in-frame clones and omits some. The sample includes roughly 280,000 clones, about 88% of them seen just once. Specimen: PBMCs or T cells enriched from blood (not recorded which). Source of these receptors: a woman between 45 and 60 years old who had recovered from COVID-19.

The chain joins TRBV5-1 to TRBJ2-7, with TRBD1 as a possible D gene (6 bases). V was clipped by 1 base and J by 0 bases, with 11 bases between them. The V gene's germline CDR1 is SGHRS and CDR2 YFSETQ. The CDR3 has 15 amino acids. The CDR3 coding sequence is TGCGCCAGCAGCTTGAGTGCAGGGGTCTCCTACGAGCAGTACTTC. Protein product: CASSLSAGVSYEQYF. Looking up the rest from reference TRBV5-1 and TRBJ2-7 gives the full variable domain: KAGVTQTPRYLIKTRGQQVTLSCSPISGHRSVSWYQQTPGQGLQFLFEYFSETQRNKGNFPGRFSGRQFSNSRSEMNVSTLELGDSALYLCASSLSAGVSYEQYFGPGTRLTVT.

CDR3 coding DNA: TGTGCCAGCAGCGAGCCGGGACTAAGCACAGATACGCAGTATTTT. This gives the protein CASSEPGLSTDTQYF. The V call is TRBV6-5, the J call TRBJ2-3, with 7 bases identical to TRBD2. V was pared by 6 bases and J by 0 bases, with 6 bases of the junction left unmatched. The CDR3 extends over 15 amino acids. CDR1 MNHEY and CDR2 SVGAGI come from the germline V gene.

This rearrangement joins TRBV5-6 to TRBJ2-2; no reliable D call. The V gene's germline CDR1 is SGHDT and CDR2 YYEEEE. Trimming removed 1 base from V and 0 bases from J, with 7 bases in between. CDR3 size: 15 residues. CDR3 residues: CASSLYQSNTGELFF. DNA of the CDR3: TGTGCCAGCAGCTTGTACCAGTCGAACACCGGGGAGCTGTTTTTT.

This clone has just a few counts. Germline and junction disagree at one end, which may indicate a read error. The CDR3 DNA is TGCGCCAACAGTGGGCGGGACGGATTATCTAACTATGGCTACACCTTC. Encoded protein: CANSGRDGLSNYGYTF. The chain recombines TRBV10-1 with TRBJ1-2; perhaps TRBD1 as D (5 bases). Germline V gene data show CDR1 as WNHNN and CDR2 as SYGVQD (reference sequence). CDR3 length: 16 amino acids.

V and J are TRBV29-1 and TRBJ1-4, with D perhaps matching TRBD1 (5 bases). The CDR3 runs 12 residues. Between the trimmed V and J ends, which lost 5 bases and 6 bases, there was a span of 10 bases. Looked up from germline, CDR1 is SQVTM and CDR2 is ANQGSEA. CDR3 sequence: CSVLGVDEKLFF. The CDR3 nucleotides are TGCAGCGTTTTAGGGGTTGATGAAAAACTGTTTTTT.

This chain joins TRBV30 and TRBJ2-7, with D hard to call. Deletions cut 5 bases from V and 3 bases from J, with 11 bases between. CDR1 and CDR2 (germline): GTSNPN, SVGIG (reference sequence). CDR3 length: 12 amino acids. CDR3 residues: CAWASRVYEQYF. The CDR3 DNA follows: TGTGCCTGGGCTAGTCGCGTCTACGAGCAGTACTTC.

The gene calls are TRBV7-2 and TRBJ1-5; weak D call: TRBD1 (6 bases). CDR3 length equals 12 residues. V was trimmed by 6 bases and J by 11 bases, leaving 14 bases between them. Germline CDR1 reads SGHTA; CDR2 reads FQGNSA. The CDR3 region is CASRDLGGAQHF. In DNA, the CDR3 is TGTGCCAGCAGGGATTTAGGGGGGGCCCAGCATTTT. Supplemented by reference TRBV7-2 and TRBJ1-5, the full variable domain reads GAGVSQSPSNKVTEKGKDVELRCDPISGHTALYWYRQSLGQGLEFLIYFQGNSAPDKSGLPSDRFSAERTGGSVSTLTIQRTQQEDSAVYLCASRDLGGAQHFGDGTRLSIL.

The sample holds many counts of this clone. This chain uses TRBV2 with TRBJ2-3; 10 bases are a match to TRBD1. V dropped 4 bases and J dropped 5; count of bases not matched to a gene: 6. The germline V gene has CDR1 SNHLY and CDR2 FYNNEI. This CDR3 is 15 amino acids long. CDR3 nucleotide sequence: TGTGCCAGCAGTGTAGGACAGGGGGGGAGAGATACGCAGTATTTT. It translates to CASSVGQGGRDTQYF.

The V gene is TRBV18, the J gene TRBJ2-5; 7 bases are shared with TRBD2. The germline V gene has CDR1 KGHSH and CDR2 LQKENI. The trim removed 6 bases at V and 4 bases at J, leaving 8 bases unmatched. The CDR3 spans 14 residues. CDR3 sequence: CASSSSREAETQYF. Here the CDR3 DNA reads TGTGCCAGCTCGTCGAGCCGGGAGGCAGAGACCCAGTACTTC.

The gene calls are TRBV6-2 or TRBV6-3 and TRBJ2-3, with D possibly TRBD2 on 6 matching bases. V shed 0 bases and J shed 2 bases, with 15 bases lying between them. CDR3 size: 17 residues. The germline CDR1 and CDR2 sequences are MNHEY and SVGEGT. The CDR3 nucleotides are TGTGCCAGCAGTTACTCGAGTGTTAGCGGCCTCACAGATACGCAGTATTTT. Its protein is CASSYSSVSGLTDTQYF.

The V and J genes are TRBV28 and TRBJ2-1, with D possibly matching TRBD1 (5 bases). Per the germline V gene, CDR1 is MDHEN and CDR2 is SYDVKM. The CDR3 totals 13 residues. With 4 bases removed from V and 3 bases from J, the gap between germline ends came to 7 bases. The chain's CDR3 is CASSYDSYNEQFF. The CDR3 DNA follows: TGTGCCAGCAGTTATGACAGCTACAATGAGCAGTTCTTC. Full variable domain (rest looked up from reference TRBV28 and TRBJ2-1): DVKVTQSSRYLVKRTGEKVFLECVQDMDHENMFWYRQDPGLGLRLIYFSYDVKMKEKGDIPEGYSVSREKKERFSLILESASTNQTSMYLCASSYDSYNEQFFGPGTRLTVL.

The chain combines TRBV20-1 with TRBJ2-1; 11 nucleotides align to TRBD2. Unmatched junction bases numbered 10, after V lost 3 bases and J lost 6 bases. The CDR3 length is 16 residues. The germline V gene encodes CDR1 DFQATT and CDR2 SNEGSKA (reference sequence). The CDR3 is CSASMDGTSGPNEQFF. The CDR3 DNA follows: TGCAGTGCTAGTATGGACGGGACTAGCGGTCCCAATGAGCAGTTCTTC.

The chain uses TRBV6-2 or TRBV6-3 and TRBJ2-7, with D perhaps matching TRBD1 (7 bases). The CDR3 consists of 16 residues. Germline V gene data show CDR1 as MNHEY and CDR2 as SVGEGT. The ends were cut back, 2 bases at V and 3 bases at J, with 17 bases in the middle. CDR3 sequence reads: CASSYTQGGPNYEQYF. The CDR3 bases are TGTGCCAGCAGTTACACGCAGGGGGGACCTAACTACGAGCAGTACTTC.

This chain connects TRBV5-4 to TRBJ1-4; 7 bases fit TRBD1. The CDR3 has 16 amino acids. Germline V gene lookup returns CDR1 SGHNT and CDR2 YYREEE (reference sequence). Germline trimming cut 0 bases from V and 8 bases from J; bases unmatched to any gene: 10. The CDR3 region has the DNA TGTGCCAGCAGCTTGGGGCAGGGGGGAGGTGGCGAAAAACTGTTTTTT. It codes for CASSLGQGGGGEKLFF.

V gene TRBV4-1 combines with J gene TRBJ1-1, with 11 bases that match TRBD1. V trimming: 0 bases; J trimming: 5 bases; junction bases outside the gene matches: 14. CDR1 and CDR2 from the germline V gene are MGHRA and YSYEKL. There are 19 residues in the CDR3. The CDR3, as DNA: TGCGCCAGCAGCCAAGAGAGGTTCCGGACAGGGGGCCTCGGGACTGAAGCTTTCTTT. Its translation: CASSQERFRTGGLGTEAFF.